The sequence of this T cell receptor (beta chain) was determined in a study of blood T cells in healthy people across ages (dated by TCRdb to about 2015). About the full investigation: Template switching captured roughly one uniquely barcoded TCR beta cDNA molecule per two T cells in model experiments. To track age-related changes in TCR beta repertoire diversity, the study relied on deep sequencing normalized with unique cDNA molecular identifiers. Donors were grouped into four age groups: young (average about 15 years), middle-aged (39), aged (around 66) and long-lived (about 90). To avoid experimental bias, donors of different ages were distributed randomly across sequencing lanes. Using the same blood draw, the study looked at two additional independent replicas of 1 million unique cDNA reads for two donors, one aged 18 to 30 and the other aged 80 or older. The investigation overall reported the following: Compared with the aged group, the long-lived group had more naive CD4+ T cells, fewer expanded clones and increased TCR diversity, a pattern suggesting age selection. Conclusive comparison of naive and antigen-experienced compartments was prevented by the profiling of bulk unsorted PBMCs. Because donor CMV infection status was unknown, age-related changes in expanded clonotypes were potentially confounded. A strong correlation was found between observed TCR beta diversity and the percentage of naive T cells measured by flow cytometry. Estimates of total diversity based on one million sequenced T cells were considered lower bounds and underestimates. As age increased, observed TCR beta diversity per million T cells dropped in a roughly linear way, and a significant reduction was already evident by age 40.

Libraries came from 5' RACE. Sequencing took place on an Illumina HiSeq 2500. A second PCR of roughly 6 to 12 cycles was run with a J-beta primer mix and a sample-barcoded 5' primer. A unique molecular identifier was introduced onto each TCR beta cDNA molecule by a template-switch 5' adaptor carrying 12 random nucleotides. At least 2.5 million CDR3-containing paired-end reads were obtained from each sample. The Mint cDNA synthesis kit, primed by a TRBC-specific oligonucleotide, was used to synthesize first-strand cDNA from all RNA. After uracil-DNA glycosylase treatment, a first 18-cycle PCR used universal primers M1SS and BC2_uni_R on all cDNA. The published analysis was carried out like this. For normalization, 1 million high-quality reads, each with a distinct molecular identifier, were randomly selected from each sample. Instead of being binned into consensus sequences, reads that shared molecular identifiers were thrown out. MiTCR, run with a Q25 quality threshold and the strictest error-elimination algorithm, handled CDR3 identification, clonotype clustering and error correction. A nonparametric unseen species model with Euler transformation was used to estimate lower-bound total TCR beta diversity. In-frame beta chains were kept once TCRdb had trimmed the public reads at Q25 with fastp and called clones with MiXCR. Rows with one shared CDR3 protein collapse into an entry with the most common genes and DNA. It is TCRdb's table, rather than the study itself, that gives the V and J calls and clone size. The sample includes about 1 million distinct CDR3 sequences, with under 55% observed a single time. Of the sample, 15% to 20% is held by the ten largest clones.

This clonotype was seen a handful of times. This clone's antigen is unknown. Nothing much larger sits one base from this clone, and base qualities are not available. Systemically healthy Caucasian individuals from Russia, approximately 39 in total and aged roughly 6 to 100 years, were included as donors. Around 10 milliliters of peripheral blood were collected from each donor into EDTA-treated Vacutainer tubes. Ficoll-Paque density-gradient centrifugation was used to isolate PBMCs, with at least 6 million obtained per sample. Trizol reagent was used to extract total RNA from the PBMCs, yielding at least 5.5 micrograms per sample. The percentages of naive CD45RAhigh/CD27high T cells were determined by flow cytometry on a PBMC aliquot from every donor. Sequences were obtained from blood. The clonotype originates from a woman aged 55-70 years in good health.

Read as DNA, the sequence is TGCGCCAGCAGTGAGTCGCAGGTTAATCAGCCCCAGCATTTT. Translated, this gives CASSESQVNQPQHF. The rearranged segments are TRBV10-2 and TRBJ1-5, with an unclear D gene assignment. At the junction V is shortened by 0 bases and J by 4 bases, with 7 bases in between. From cysteine to phenylalanine, the CDR3 is 14 amino acids long. Here the CDR3 DNA is all that survives: 42 bases in frame from base 1. The CDR1 and CDR2 encoded by the germline V gene are WSHSY and SAAADI.